Listed here are 2 T cell receptor beta chains from one sample, sequenced in a study of blood T cell repertoires in COVID-19. Sequenced by immunoSEQ multiplex PCR; TCRdb stores in-frame clones only, minus some. The sample has 100,000 to 150,000 clones, 82% seen once; the top ten hold 12%. Input material: peripheral blood. All receptors derive from a human donor in a cohort sampled during active COVID-19.

This chain joins TRBV21-1 and TRBJ1-4; TRBD1 reflects the table's D call only, with no check against the DNA. TRBV21-1 is shown as a pseudogene. The CDR3 is made up of 20 amino acids. The CDR3 protein is CASSKVTGDRTTPTNEKLFF. CDR3 nucleotides: TGTGCCAGCAGCAAAGTGACAGGGGATCGGACCACCCCAACTAATGAAAAACTGTTTTTT.

The chain combines TRBV4-1 with TRBJ1-2; D remains ambiguous. Germline CDR1 MGHRA, CDR2 YSYEKL. CDR3 size: 14 residues. V shed 0 bases and J shed 2 bases, with 7 bases lying between them. CDR3 protein: CASSQDELNYGYTF. The CDR3 DNA is TGCGCCAGCAGCCAAGACGAGCTCAACTATGGCTACACCTTC.